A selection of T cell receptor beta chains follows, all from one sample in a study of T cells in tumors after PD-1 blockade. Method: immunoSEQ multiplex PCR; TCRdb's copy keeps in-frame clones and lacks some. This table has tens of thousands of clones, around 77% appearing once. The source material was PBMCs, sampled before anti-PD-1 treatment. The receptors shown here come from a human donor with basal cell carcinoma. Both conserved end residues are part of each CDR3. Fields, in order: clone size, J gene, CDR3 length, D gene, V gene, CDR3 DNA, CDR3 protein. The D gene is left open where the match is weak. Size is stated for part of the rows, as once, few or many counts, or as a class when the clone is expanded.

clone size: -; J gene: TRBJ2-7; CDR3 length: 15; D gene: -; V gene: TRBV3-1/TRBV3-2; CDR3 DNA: TGTGCCAGCAGCCAAGGTCCCCAGCACTCCTACGAGCAGTACTTC; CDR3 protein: CASSQGPQHSYEQYF
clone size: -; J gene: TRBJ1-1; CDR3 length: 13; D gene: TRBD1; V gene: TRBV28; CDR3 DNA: TGTGCCAGCAGTAGGGGACAGGACACTGAAGCTTTCTTT; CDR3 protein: CASSRGQDTEAFF
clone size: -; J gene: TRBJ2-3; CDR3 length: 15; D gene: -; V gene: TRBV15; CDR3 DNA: TGTGCCACCAGCAGAGATTTGTCTGGCACAGATACGCAGTATTTT; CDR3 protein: CATSRDLSGTDTQYF
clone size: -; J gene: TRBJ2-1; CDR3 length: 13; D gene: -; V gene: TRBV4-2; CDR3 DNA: TGTGCCAGCAGCCAAGATCGAGGAGTGGAGCAGTTCTTC; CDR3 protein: CASSQDRGVEQFF
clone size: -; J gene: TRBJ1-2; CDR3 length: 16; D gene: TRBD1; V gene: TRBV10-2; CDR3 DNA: TGCGCCAGCAGTGAGTCGGGGACAGGGGGGCGCGAGGGCTACACCTTC; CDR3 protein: CASSESGTGGREGYTF
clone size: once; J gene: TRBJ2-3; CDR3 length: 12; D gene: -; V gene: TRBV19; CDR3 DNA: TGTGCCAGTAGTCCCGCCGGAGATACGCAGTATTTT; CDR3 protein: CASSPAGDTQYF
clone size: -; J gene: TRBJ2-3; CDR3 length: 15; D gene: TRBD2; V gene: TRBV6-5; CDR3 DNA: TGTGCCAGCAGGTTGGGACTAGCGGGAATTGATACGCAGTATTTT; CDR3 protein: CASRLGLAGIDTQYF
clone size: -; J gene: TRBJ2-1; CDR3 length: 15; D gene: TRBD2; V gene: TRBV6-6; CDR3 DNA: TGTGCCAGCAGGCCGATAGCGGGGGGGCAGGTTGAGCAGTTCTTC; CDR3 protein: CASRPIAGGQVEQFF
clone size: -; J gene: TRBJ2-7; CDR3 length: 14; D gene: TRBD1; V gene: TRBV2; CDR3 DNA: TGTGCCAGCAGACCGGGACAGGGGCGTTACGAGCAGTACTTC; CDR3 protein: CASRPGQGRYEQYF
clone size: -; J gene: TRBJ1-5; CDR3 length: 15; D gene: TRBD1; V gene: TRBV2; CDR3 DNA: TGTGCCAGCAGCGCCGACAGGGTAGACAATCAGCCCCAGCATTTT; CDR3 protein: CASSADRVDNQPQHF
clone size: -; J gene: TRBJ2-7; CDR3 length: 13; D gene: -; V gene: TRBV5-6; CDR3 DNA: TGTGCCAGCAGCCCTGCAAGGGCCTACGAGCAGTACTTC; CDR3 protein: CASSPARAYEQYF
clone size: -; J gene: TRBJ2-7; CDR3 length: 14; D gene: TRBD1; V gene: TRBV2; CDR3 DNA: TGTGCCAGCAGTGCGTTGGGACAGGGAGAATTTCTGTACTTC; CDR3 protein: CASSALGQGEFLYF
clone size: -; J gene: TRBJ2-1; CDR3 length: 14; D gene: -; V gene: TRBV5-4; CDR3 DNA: TGTGCCAGCAGCCCGGTGGGCGGTCGAAATGAGCAGTTCTTC; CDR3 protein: CASSPVGGRNEQFF
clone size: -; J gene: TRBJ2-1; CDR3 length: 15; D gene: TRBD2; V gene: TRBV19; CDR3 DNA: TGTGCCAGTAGTATTCGGGGGGGCTCCTACAATGAGCAGTTCTTC; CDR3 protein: CASSIRGGSYNEQFF
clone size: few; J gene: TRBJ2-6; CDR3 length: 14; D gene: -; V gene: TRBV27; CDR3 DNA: TGTGCCAGCAGCCAGGGGTCACAGGCCAACGTCCTGACTTTC; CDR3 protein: CASSQGSQANVLTF
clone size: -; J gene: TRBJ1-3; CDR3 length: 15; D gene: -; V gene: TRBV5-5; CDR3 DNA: TGTGCCAGCAGCTCCCTGTCGGGGACTGGAAACACCATATATTTT; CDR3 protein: CASSSLSGTGNTIYF
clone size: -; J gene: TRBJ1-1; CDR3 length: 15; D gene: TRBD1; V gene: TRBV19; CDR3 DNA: TGTGCCAGTAGTAAGAGACAGGGGGGAGAGACTGAAGCTTTCTTT; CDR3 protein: CASSKRQGGETEAFF
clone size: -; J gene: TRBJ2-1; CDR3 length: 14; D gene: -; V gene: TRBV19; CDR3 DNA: TGTGCCAGTAGTACCCGGGGGACCCCGGGTGAGCAGTTCTTC; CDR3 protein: CASSTRGTPGEQFF
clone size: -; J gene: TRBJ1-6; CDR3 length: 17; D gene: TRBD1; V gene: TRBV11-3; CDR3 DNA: TGTGCCAGCAGTTTTCATGCGGGGACAGGGCGAGATTCACCCCTCCACTTT; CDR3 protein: CASSFHAGTGRDSPLHF
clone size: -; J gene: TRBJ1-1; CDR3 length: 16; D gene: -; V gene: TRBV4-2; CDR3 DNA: TGTGCCAGCAGCCAAGAGCCTCAGGGTCGGCACACTGAAGCTTTCTTT; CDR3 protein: CASSQEPQGRHTEAFF